The sequence of this T cell receptor (beta chain) was determined in a study of blood T cell repertoires in COVID-19. Study-wide background: Specimens from acute and convalescent COVID-19 originated in the United States, Italy and Spain. The cDNA or gDNA used as material had been derived from T cells, B-cell-depleted T cells, or PBMCs.

This CDR3 has 14 residues. The V end was cut by 3 bases, the J end by 0 bases, with 9 bases between. Germline assignment: CDR1 LGHDT and CDR2 YNNKEL (reference sequence). Method: immunoSEQ multiplex PCR; TCRdb's copy keeps in-frame clones and lacks some. The sample consists of 130,000 to 150,000 clones, 85% of them appearing once. This chain connects TRBV3-1 (or the pseudogene TRBV3-2) to TRBJ2-7; D possibly corresponds to TRBD2 (5 bases). Sequencing used peripheral blood. This TCR was sampled from a woman in her thirties or forties with active or convalescent COVID-19. In nucleotides, the CDR3 is TGTGCCAGCAGCCACGGACTCCTCTCCTACGAGCAGTACTTC. It yields the protein CASSHGLLSYEQYF.